A selection of T cell receptor beta chains follows, all from one sample in a study of T-cell reconstitution after alpha-beta-depleted transplantation in children. Each CDR3 protein gets one entry after TCRdb re-called the PCR reads with MiXCR. The data hold about 260,000 distinct CDR3 sequences, with 7.5% to 9.5% observed a single time. The sequencing here drew on PBMCs, mostly from graft donor cells, taken 180 days after TCRalphabeta/CD19-depleted stem cell transplant. The receptors shown here come from a male patient younger than 18 who had a stem cell transplant for acute lymphoblastic leukemia, so the T cells may come from the graft donor. The CDR3 runs from the conserved cysteine through the conserved F or W. Each record gives: clone size, D gene, J gene, V gene, CDR3 protein, CDR3 DNA. The D gene is left open where the match is weak. Rows give clone size only sometimes, using once, few, many, or a class for an expanded clone.

size: few
D: TRBD2
J: TRBJ2-1
V: TRBV12-3/TRBV12-4
CDR3: CASSFTWGGRGEQFF
DNA: TGTGCCAGCAGTTTTACGTGGGGGGGGAGGGGTGAGCAGTTCTTC

size: many
D: TRBD1
J: TRBJ2-5
V: TRBV6-1
CDR3: CASRIGQAEETQYF
DNA: TGTGCCAGCAGAATCGGACAGGCCGAAGAGACCCAGTACTTC

size: many
D: NA
J: TRBJ2-5
V: TRBV12-3/TRBV12-4
CDR3: CASSTGRKETQYF
DNA: TGTGCCAGCAGTACAGGGAGGAAAGAGACCCAGTACTTC

size: many
D: TRBD1
J: TRBJ2-7
V: TRBV7-8
CDR3: CASSIGTGGRYEQYF
DNA: TGTGCCAGCAGCATTGGGACAGGGGGCCGATACGAGCAGTACTTC

size: many
D: TRBD2
J: TRBJ2-1
V: TRBV12-3/TRBV12-4
CDR3: CASSLVASGSDNEQFF
DNA: TGTGCCAGCAGTTTAGTTGCGAGCGGGAGTGACAATGAGCAGTTCTTC

size: many
D: TRBD1
J: TRBJ2-7
V: TRBV7-9
CDR3: CASSRPPGQGPYEQYF
DNA: TGTGCCAGCAGCCGCCCCCCGGGACAGGGCCCCTACGAGCAGTACTTC

size: NA
D: NA
J: TRBJ2-7
V: TRBV6-1
CDR3: CASVKLFSDISPTEQYF
DNA: TGTGCCAGCGTCAAGCTGTTTTCAGACATATCACCTACGGAGCAGTACTTC

size: many
D: TRBD1
J: TRBJ1-5
V: TRBV7-9
CDR3: CASSLGQGALNQPQHF
DNA: TGTGCCAGCAGCTTAGGACAGGGGGCCCTCAATCAGCCCCAGCATTTT

size: many
D: NA
J: TRBJ1-3
V: TRBV5-1
CDR3: CASSLKQASSGNTIYF
DNA: TGCGCCAGCAGCTTGAAGCAGGCCTCCTCTGGAAACACCATATATTTT

size: many
D: NA
J: TRBJ2-3
V: TRBV9
CDR3: CASSQHTDTQYF
DNA: TGTGCCAGCAGCCAGCACACAGATACGCAGTATTTT

size: many
D: NA
J: TRBJ2-5
V: TRBV4-2
CDR3: CASSQVRQGKTQYF
DNA: TGTGCCAGCAGCCAAGTGAGGCAGGGGAAGACCCAGTACTTC

size: many
D: NA
J: TRBJ1-4
V: TRBV5-1
CDR3: CASSLAVTNEKLFF
DNA: TGCGCCAGCAGCTTGGCCGTAACTAATGAAAAACTGTTTTTT

size: many
D: TRBD2
J: TRBJ2-5
V: TRBV5-1
CDR3: CASSLFGSGGQETQYF
DNA: TGCGCCAGCAGCTTGTTCGGTAGCGGGGGGCAAGAGACCCAGTACTTC

size: many
D: NA
J: TRBJ2-1
V: TRBV27
CDR3: CASSVSRASYNEQFF
DNA: TGTGCCAGCAGTGTCTCTAGAGCCTCCTACAATGAGCAGTTCTTC

size: many
D: NA
J: TRBJ2-7
V: TRBV20-1
CDR3: CSASELGRLRPYEQYF
DNA: TGCAGTGCTAGTGAACTGGGACGGCTGAGACCCTACGAGCAGTACTTC

size: many
D: TRBD2
J: TRBJ2-5
V: TRBV5-1
CDR3: CASSPLAGDRTQYF
DNA: TGCGCCAGCAGCCCCTTAGCGGGGGATAGGACCCAGTACTTC

size: many
D: TRBD2
J: TRBJ2-1
V: TRBV10-1
CDR3: CASSRGLAGGEQFF
DNA: TGCGCCAGCAGCAGAGGACTAGCGGGAGGTGAGCAGTTCTTC

size: many
D: NA
J: TRBJ2-3
V: TRBV19
CDR3: CASSIVGTLTDTQYF
DNA: TGTGCCAGTAGTATAGTCGGCACCCTCACAGATACGCAGTATTTT

size: many
D: NA
J: TRBJ1-3
V: TRBV12-3/TRBV12-4
CDR3: CASSFPGSGNTIYF
DNA: TGTGCCAGCAGTTTCCCCGGTTCAGGAAACACCATATATTTT

size: many
D: NA
J: TRBJ2-3
V: TRBV3-1
CDR3: CASSHLGADTQYF
DNA: TGTGCCAGCAGCCACTTGGGCGCAGATACGCAGTATTTT

size: many
D: NA
J: TRBJ1-1
V: TRBV5-1
CDR3: CASSLAPTRTEAFF
DNA: TGCGCCAGCAGCTTGGCTCCGACCCGCACTGAAGCTTTCTTT

size: many
D: NA
J: TRBJ2-7
V: TRBV27
CDR3: CASSPLTGWGEQYF
DNA: TGTGCCAGCAGTCCCCTGACAGGCTGGGGGGAGCAGTACTTC

size: many
D: TRBD2
J: TRBJ2-1
V: TRBV20-1
CDR3: CSAPGGRVDNNEQFF
DNA: TGCAGTGCTCCCGGCGGGAGGGTGGACAACAATGAGCAGTTCTTC

size: many
D: NA
J: TRBJ1-4
V: TRBV12-3/TRBV12-4
CDR3: CASMVGKNEKLFF
DNA: TGTGCCAGCATGGTCGGGAAAAATGAAAAACTGTTTTTT